The rows below give T cell receptor beta chains drawn from one sample of a study of T-cell reconstitution after alpha-beta-depleted transplantation in children. TCRdb re-called the PCR reads with MiXCR, one entry per CDR3 protein. The data contain roughly 590,000 distinct CDR3 sequences, 15% to 20% of them singletons. Sequencing was performed on PBMCs from the stem cell graft donor, taken from the stem cell graft. Receptors were obtained from a human donor who donated a stem cell graft to a child with acute myeloid leukemia. Both conserved end residues are part of each CDR3. D genes are given only for firm matches. Some rows have no size entry. The others give once, few or many, or a class for an expanded clone.

DNA: TGCGCCAGCAGCCGGGGTTCCGACAGGGCCTATAATTCACCCCTCCACTTT
CDR3: CASSRGSDRAYNSPLHF
V: TRBV5-1
J: TRBJ1-6
size: many
D: TRBD1

DNA: TGTGCCAGCAGCAAAGCCCAGGCCCTCCAAGAGACCCAGTACTTC
CDR3: CASSKAQALQETQYF
V: TRBV21-1
J: TRBJ2-5
size: NA
D: NA

DNA: TGTGCCAGCAGTCGGCAGGCGGGGACCTACAATGAGCAGTTCTTC
CDR3: CASSRQAGTYNEQFF
V: TRBV7-9
J: TRBJ2-1
size: many
D: NA

DNA: TGTGCCAGCTCACTTTACTCGACAGGGGTCCTTATCGATGAGCAGTTCTTC
CDR3: CASSLYSTGVLIDEQFF
V: TRBV18
J: TRBJ2-1
size: NA
D: TRBD1

DNA: TGCGCCAGCAGCCAAGGGGAGGGTAGAGACTATGGCTACACCTTC
CDR3: CASSQGEGRDYGYTF
V: TRBV4-3
J: TRBJ1-2
size: many
D: NA

DNA: TGTGCCAGCAGCTTCGACAGGGCTGTGGGTGAAAAACTGTTTTTT
CDR3: CASSFDRAVGEKLFF
V: TRBV7-9
J: TRBJ1-4
size: NA
D: TRBD1

DNA: TGCGCCAGCAGCCAAGAGACCCTCCTCGGGACAGCCCCTGAAGCTTTCTTT
CDR3: CASSQETLLGTAPEAFF
V: TRBV4-1
J: TRBJ1-1
size: NA
D: TRBD1

DNA: TGTGCCAGCAGCTTAGCTAGCGTCCAGAATTCACCCCTCCACTTT
CDR3: CASSLASVQNSPLHF
V: TRBV7-2
J: TRBJ1-6
size: many
D: NA

DNA: TGTGCCAGCAGCATAAGGACAGGGTTAGAGGTGAACACTGAAGCTTTCTTT
CDR3: CASSIRTGLEVNTEAFF
V: TRBV7-9
J: TRBJ1-1
size: few
D: TRBD1

DNA: TGTGCCAGCAGTTACTCAGCAGGGGTAATCTCATACGTCCTGACTTTC
CDR3: CASSYSAGVISYVLTF
V: TRBV6-5
J: TRBJ2-6
size: few
D: NA

DNA: TGCAGCGTTGTACCTAGCGGGACTGATGAGCAGTTCTTC
CDR3: CSVVPSGTDEQFF
V: TRBV29-1
J: TRBJ2-1
size: few
D: TRBD2

DNA: TGTGCCAGCAGCACAAAGGGACAGGGGGAGTATGGCTACACCTTC
CDR3: CASSTKGQGEYGYTF
V: TRBV21-1
J: TRBJ1-2
size: NA
D: NA

DNA: TGCAGTGCTCTCTCTTTTTTTTTTCGGGATGAGCAGTTCTTC
CDR3: CSALSFFFRDEQFF
V: TRBV20-1
J: TRBJ2-1
size: many
D: NA

DNA: TGTGCCAGCACTACCATCTACGAGCAGTACTTC
CDR3: CASTTIYEQYF
V: TRBV6-2/TRBV6-3
J: TRBJ2-7
size: many
D: NA

DNA: TGCAGTGCCCAACACAGGGGCTGGGGAGAGACCCAGTACTTC
CDR3: CSAQHRGWGETQYF
V: TRBV20-1
J: TRBJ2-5
size: many
D: TRBD1

DNA: TGTGCCAGCAGCTGGTTAGCGGTAGGAACCGGGGAGCTGTTTTTT
CDR3: CASSWLAVGTGELFF
V: TRBV7-3
J: TRBJ2-2
size: many
D: NA

DNA: TGTGCCAGCAGTTTACCTGCCAAAGAAACCTTC
CDR3: CASSLPAKETF
V: TRBV12-3/TRBV12-4
J: TRBJ1-2
size: many
D: NA

DNA: TGTGCCAGCAGCTTGGGACTAGCTTTAGATACGCAGTATTTT
CDR3: CASSLGLALDTQYF
V: TRBV7-2
J: TRBJ2-3
size: many
D: TRBD2

DNA: TGCAGTGCTAGAGATACGGCAGGACAGTCAGCTTTCTTT
CDR3: CSARDTAGQSAFF
V: TRBV20-1
J: TRBJ1-1
size: many
D: NA

DNA: TGTGCCAGCCGCCTGACGAGGGGCCACGACATGGTTACTGAAGCTTTCTTT
CDR3: CASRLTRGHDMVTEAFF
V: TRBV5-6
J: TRBJ1-1
size: few
D: NA

DNA: TGTGCCAGCGGCTTAGGGGGAGATGGCTACACCTTC
CDR3: CASGLGGDGYTF
V: TRBV7-2
J: TRBJ1-2
size: NA
D: NA

DNA: TGTGCCAGCAGTTCTCAGACAGGTCCCTACGGTTACGAGCAGTACTTC
CDR3: CASSSQTGPYGYEQYF
V: TRBV6-2/TRBV6-3
J: TRBJ2-7
size: many
D: NA

DNA: TGTGCCAGCAGCTTGGGCAGGGCCGGCTATGGCTACACCTTC
CDR3: CASSLGRAGYGYTF
V: TRBV7-9
J: TRBJ1-2
size: NA
D: NA

DNA: TGCAGCGTTGAAGGGTTTGGACAGGGGGCCCGGGAGCTGTTTTTT
CDR3: CSVEGFGQGARELFF
V: TRBV29-1
J: TRBJ2-2
size: NA
D: TRBD1

DNA: TGTGCCAGCAGCTTCCCCCCCGATCCGGGCTACACCTTC
CDR3: CASSFPPDPGYTF
V: TRBV7-2
J: TRBJ1-2
size: NA
D: NA

DNA: TGCGCCAGCAGCTTAGGGTTGGCGGGGCCTAAATACAATGAGCAGTTCTTC
CDR3: CASSLGLAGPKYNEQFF
V: TRBV5-1
J: TRBJ2-1
size: NA
D: NA

DNA: TGTGCCAGCAGTAGAGATGGAGCTGTGCATAATGAAAAACTGTTTTTT
CDR3: CASSRDGAVHNEKLFF
V: TRBV28
J: TRBJ1-4
size: few
D: NA

DNA: TGTGCCAGCAGTTACGATGGGGCAACTAATGAAAAACTGTTTTTT
CDR3: CASSYDGATNEKLFF
V: TRBV7-2
J: TRBJ1-4
size: NA
D: NA